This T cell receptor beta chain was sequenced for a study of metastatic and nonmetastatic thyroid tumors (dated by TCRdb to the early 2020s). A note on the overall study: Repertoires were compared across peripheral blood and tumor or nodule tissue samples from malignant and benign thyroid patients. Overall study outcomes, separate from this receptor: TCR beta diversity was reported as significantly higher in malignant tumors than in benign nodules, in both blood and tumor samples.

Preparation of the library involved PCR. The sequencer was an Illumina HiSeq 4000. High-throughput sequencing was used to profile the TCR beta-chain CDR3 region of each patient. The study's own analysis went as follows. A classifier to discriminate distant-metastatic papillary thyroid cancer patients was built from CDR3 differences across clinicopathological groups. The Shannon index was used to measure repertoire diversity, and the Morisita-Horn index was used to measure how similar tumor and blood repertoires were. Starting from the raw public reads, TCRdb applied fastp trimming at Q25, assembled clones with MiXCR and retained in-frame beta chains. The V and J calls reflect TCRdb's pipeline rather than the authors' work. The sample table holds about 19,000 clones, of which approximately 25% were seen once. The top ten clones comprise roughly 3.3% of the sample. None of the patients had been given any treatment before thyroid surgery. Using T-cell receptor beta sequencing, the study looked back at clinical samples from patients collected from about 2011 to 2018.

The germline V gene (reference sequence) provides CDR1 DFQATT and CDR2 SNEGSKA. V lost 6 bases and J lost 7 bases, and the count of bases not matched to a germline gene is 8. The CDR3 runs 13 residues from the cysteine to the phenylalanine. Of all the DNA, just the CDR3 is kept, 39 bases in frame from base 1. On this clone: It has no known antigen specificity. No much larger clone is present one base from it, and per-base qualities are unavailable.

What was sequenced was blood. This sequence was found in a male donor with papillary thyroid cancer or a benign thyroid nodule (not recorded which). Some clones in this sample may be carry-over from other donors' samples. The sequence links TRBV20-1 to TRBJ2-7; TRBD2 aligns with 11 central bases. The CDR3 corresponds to CSAALAGGWEQYF. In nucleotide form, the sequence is TGCAGTGCGGCGCTAGCGGGAGGTTGGGAGCAGTACTTC.